The T cell receptor beta chain under discussion was sequenced for a study of cytomegalovirus exposure and HLA in healthy donors. Vbeta (60) and Jbeta (13) primers were used in the PCR. The protocol was immunoSEQ multiplex PCR, while the TCRdb copy is restricted to in-frame clones and leaves out a portion. The sample holds 200,000 to 250,000 clones. Looked up from germline, CDR1 is LNHDA and CDR2 is SQIVND (reference sequence). CDR3 length: 14 residues. V lost 4 bases and J lost 7, with 14 bases in between. Each donor was nominally healthy when sampled (though unrecorded immune exposures were likely). Overall study results and limits: A later analysis found TCR association rates differed by HLA locus, highest for DRB1 and lowest for HLA-C.

Details on this clone: Its antigen remains unidentified.

The TCR sequence derives from a woman under 40 in good health and CMV-seropositive. V is TRBV19 and J is TRBJ1-5; D ambiguous. The sample taken for sequencing was PBMCs. CDR3 bases: TGTGCCAGTAGTAGAACCGGGTTGCAGCAGCCCCAGCATTTT. Translating it yields CASSRTGLQQPQHF.